The T cell receptor beta chain under discussion was sequenced for a study of sequential checkpoint blockade in melanoma. Looking at the study overall: Randomization was 1:1 between first-line nivolumab→ipilimumab and ipilimumab→nivolumab. Around 90 pretreatment tumor DNA samples were TCRβ immunosequenced. Roughly 20 patients had tumor biopsies before treatment and at week 13.

Generated by immunoSEQ multiplex PCR, the TCRdb table keeps only in-frame clones and is missing some. The sample records approximately 4,200 clones, 20% to 25% being singletons. This clone occurred once. The treatment: randomized to nivolumab then ipilimumab (arm A) or the reverse (arm B). This clonotype originated in a human donor with melanoma. Sequencing was performed on tumor tissue (inferred from file names), taken from a patient given nivolumab and ipilimumab in sequence.

In DNA form, the CDR3 reads TGCAGCGTGCCTAGTAGCGGGGGGGGCACAGATACGCAGTATTTT. Protein product: CSVPSSGGGTDTQYF. The chain employs TRBV29-1 and TRBJ2-3; 11 bases map to TRBD2. The ends lost 6 bases at V and 1 base at J; junction bases unmatched: 6. The CDR3 is made up of 15 amino acids. Germline V gene lookup returns CDR1 SQVTM and CDR2 ANQGSEA.